This passage covers 24 T cell receptor beta chains from one sample sequenced in a study of regulatory dendritic cells for organ transplantation. Assay used: immunoSEQ multiplex PCR; TCRdb lists only in-frame clones, some missing. This sample has tens of thousands of clones, with less than 90% found just once. Sorted T cells were CFSE-labeled and cultured 5 days with allogeneic regulatory or mature dendritic cells at 1:10. No antigen has been identified for these receptors. Sequencing was done on a sample of naive CD4+ T cells from blood cultured with dendritic cells. Subset reported: CD45RA+ naive T cells. Receptor source: a human donor in good health.

The chain combines TRBV30 with TRBJ1-1; D is uncertain. The V gene lost 3 bases and the J gene lost 7 bases, with 9 bases spanning the gap. CDR3 size: 11 residues. Germline V gene sequence: CDR1 GTSNPN, CDR2 SVGIG (reference sequence). CDR3 in DNA: TGTGCCTGGAGCCGAAGCGATGAAGCTTTCTTT. Encoded protein: CAWSRSDEAFF.

In its sample, this clone was seen once. This sequence joins TRBV27 and TRBJ1-1, with 7 bases aligning to TRBD1. The CDR3 totals 15 residues. Germline CDR1 MNHEY, CDR2 SMNVEV (reference sequence). V gave up 4 bases and J gave up 0 bases; unmatched junction bases: 5. DNA for the CDR3: TGTGCCAGCAGTTACGGGGACAGACTGAACACTGAAGCTTTCTTT. It encodes CASSYGDRLNTEAFF.

This clone was detected a few times. The rearrangement links TRBV28 to TRBJ2-7; D not resolved. V lost 7 bases to trimming and J lost 2 bases, with 12 bases between them. The CDR3 totals 13 residues. Per the germline V gene, CDR1 is MDHEN and CDR2 is SYDVKM. The CDR3 sequence: CASTSGPPYEQYF. The CDR3 DNA is TGTGCCAGCACGTCCGGGCCCCCCTACGAGCAGTACTTC.

The rearrangement joins TRBV2 to TRBJ2-5; 11 positions match TRBD1. Germline V gene data show CDR1 as SNHLY and CDR2 as FYNNEI. The CDR3 spans 14 residues. With 6 bases clipped from V and 5 bases from J, the junction kept 5 bases outside the gene matches. The CDR3 is CASSADRGRETQYF. DNA for the CDR3: TGTGCCAGCAGCGCGGACAGGGGGCGCGAGACCCAGTACTTC.

This clone was picked up one time. The V and J genes are TRBV28 and TRBJ1-2, with unresolved D. The length of the CDR3 is 13 residues. Trimming shortened V by 7 bases and J by 4 bases, and 13 bases separated the two germline ends. Germline CDR1 MDHEN, CDR2 SYDVKM. CDR3: CASTDGSTYGYTF. The CDR3 DNA reads TGTGCCAGCACCGACGGGAGTACCTATGGCTACACCTTC.

The J gene is TRBJ1-1, the V gene TRBV6-5; 9 bases align to TRBD1. J lost 4 bases, V lost 2 bases, and 8 bases had no gene match. CDR3 length: 16 residues. CDR1 MNHEY and CDR2 SVGAGI come from the germline V gene. In DNA, the CDR3 is TGTGCCAGCAGTTACGCCGGGACAGGGAGGAGCACTGAAGCTTTCTTT. It encodes CASSYAGTGRSTEAFF.

CDR3 sequence reads: CASSQGGHPGEQYF. CDR3 coding DNA: TGTGCCAGCAGTCAAGGGGGGCACCCGGGGGAGCAGTACTTC. This chain links TRBV28 with TRBJ2-7; D may correspond to TRBD1 or TRBD2 (6 bases each). Trimming removed 5 bases at V and 7 bases at J, with 18 bases between. The CDR3 extends over 14 amino acids. In germline, CDR1 is MDHEN, CDR2 SYDVKM.

V usage is TRBV9 and J usage is TRBJ2-7, with TRBD2 as a possible D gene (6 bases). V shed 2 bases and J shed 6 bases, with 12 bases lying between them. There are 13 residues in the CDR3. From germline, CDR1 is SGDLS and CDR2 YYNGEE. CDR3 sequence (DNA): TGTGCCAGCAGCGTTGGGTCGGAGGGCGAGCAGTACTTC. Translation gives CASSVGSEGEQYF.

The J gene is TRBJ2-5, the V gene TRBV4-3; D uncertain. The better agreement between TRBJ2-7 and the DNA end casts doubt on the J call. The CDR3 runs 13 residues. Germline V gene sequence: CDR1 LGHNA, CDR2 YSLEER. The CDR3 region is CASSQVVRYEQYF. DNA of the CDR3: TGCGCCAGCAGCCAAGTGGTGCGTTACGAGCAGTACTTC.

The CDR3 here is CASSQDRGEVGNTIYF. For the CDR3, the DNA is TGCGCCAGCAGCCAAGATAGAGGGGAAGTTGGAAACACCATATATTTT. The rearrangement links TRBV4-3 to TRBJ1-3, with D tentatively TRBD1 (5 bases). The CDR3 covers 16 residues. The germline V gene has CDR1 LGHNA and CDR2 YSLEER. The V gene lost 0 bases and the J gene lost 3 bases, with 12 bases spanning the gap.

This chain connects TRBV4-3 to TRBJ1-4; possibly TRBD1 for D (6 bases). This CDR3 spans 18 amino acids. The germline V gene encodes CDR1 LGHNA and CDR2 YSLEER. V was shortened by 4 bases and J by 6 bases, with 24 bases between the two germline ends. The chain's CDR3 is CASSRGDRWGALDEKLFF. The CDR3 bases are TGCGCCAGCAGCCGGGGCGACCGGTGGGGGGCACTGGATGAAAAACTGTTTTTT.

With regard to this clone: A junction boundary mismatches the germline segment, possibly from a read error. The CDR3 spells CASTAGSHSTTLSFF. The CDR3 DNA is TGTGCCAGTACCGCAGGGTCACACTCGACAACACTTTCCTTTTTT. The chain carries TRBV6-5 and TRBJ1-1; the D gene is possibly TRBD1 (5 bases). This CDR3 is 15 amino acids long. Germline V lookup: CDR1 MNHEY, CDR2 SVGAGI.

In DNA form, the CDR3 reads TGTGCCAGCAGCTTAGGGGACAGGGGTTACGATACGCAGTATTTT. Translated, it gives CASSLGDRGYDTQYF. The chain carries TRBV7-9 and TRBJ2-3, with 10 bases matching TRBD1. Germline CDR1 is SEHNR and CDR2 is FQNEAQ (reference sequence). Unmatched junction bases numbered 4, after V lost 1 base and J lost 6 bases. This CDR3 is built from 15 residues.

The rearrangement joins TRBV7-9 to TRBJ1-1; 11 bases line up with TRBD1. The CDR3 contains 15 residues. The J segment lost 7 bases and the V segment lost 6 bases, leaving 10 bases of the junction unmatched. CDR1 is SEHNR, CDR2 FQNEAQ, per germline (reference sequence). CDR3 region: CASSAGTGGQGEAFF. CDR3 sequence (DNA): TGTGCCAGCAGTGCCGGGACAGGGGGGCAGGGTGAAGCTTTCTTT. Supplemented by reference TRBV7-9 and TRBJ1-1, the full variable domain reads DTGVSQNPRHKITKRGQNVTFRCDPISEHNRLYWYRQTLGQGPEFLTYFQNEAQLEKSRLLSDRFSAERPKGSFSTLEIQRTEQGDSAMYLCASSAGTGGQGEAFFGQGTRLTVV.

This chain joins TRBV6-5 and TRBJ2-7; D remains ambiguous. The CDR3 runs 14 residues. The germline V gene has CDR1 MNHEY and CDR2 SVGAGI. V lost 2 bases and J 3 bases, leaving 11 bases between the germline ends. CDR3 nucleotides: TGTGCCAGCAGTTACAGGGCTGCCAACTACGAGCAGTACTTC. Translation: CASSYRAANYEQYF.

The J gene is TRBJ2-2, the V gene TRBV14; D not certain. Trimming took 3 bases from V and 8 from J, leaving 10 bases between them. From germline, CDR1 is SGHDN and CDR2 FVKESK. The CDR3 runs 13 residues. CDR3 DNA sequence: TGTGCCAGCAGCCAGTCCGTTTGGGGGGAGCTGTTTTTT. Amino acids: CASSQSVWGELFF.

In its sample, this clone was seen a few times. The V call is TRBV29-1, the J call TRBJ1-1, with 7 nucleotides matching TRBD1. The CDR3 contains 12 residues. V shed 7 bases and J 3 bases; nucleotides not matched to a gene: 5. In germline, CDR1 is SQVTM, CDR2 ANQGSEA. The chain's CDR3 is CSANDRDTEAFF. As DNA, the CDR3 is TGCAGCGCCAACGACAGGGACACTGAAGCTTTCTTT.

As DNA, the CDR3 is TGTGCCACCGGGGGGGACGACGGTTATGGCTACACCTTC. Its protein is CATGGDDGYGYTF. The rearrangement links TRBV19 to TRBJ1-2; D may be TRBD1 (5 bases). The CDR3 consists of 13 residues. Germline loops: CDR1 LNHDA, CDR2 SQIVND (reference sequence). The V and J ends lost 10 bases and 5 bases respectively, with 17 bases between them. The whole variable domain, remainder taken from reference TRBV19 and TRBJ1-2, is DGGITQSPKYLFRKEGQNVTLSCEQNLNHDAMYWYRQDPGQGLRLIYYSQIVNDFQKGDIAEGYSVSREKKESFPLTVTSAQKNPTAFYLCATGGDDGYGYTFGSGTRLTVV.

The rearrangement joins TRBV12-5 to TRBJ2-1; the D is unclear. V lost 1 base, J lost 8 bases, and 18 bases lay in between. Germline CDR1 is LGHNT and CDR2 is FRNRAP. This CDR3 comprises 16 residues. The CDR3 region is CASGLGSGRLGDEQFF. The CDR3 nucleotides read TGTGCTAGTGGTTTGGGCTCGGGCCGCTTGGGTGATGAGCAGTTCTTC. Complete variable domain (other parts from reference TRBV12-5 and TRBJ2-1): DARVTQTPRHKVTEMGQEVTMRCQPILGHNTVFWYRQTMMQGLELLAYFRNRAPLDDSGMPKDRFSAEMPDATLATLKIQPSEPRDSAVYFCASGLGSGRLGDEQFFGPGTRLTVL.

V usage is TRBV28 and J usage is TRBJ2-7; tentatively, D is TRBD1 or TRBD2 (6 bases each). Between the trimmed V and J ends, which lost 3 bases and 2 bases, there was a span of 11 bases. CDR3 length: 14 amino acids. Germline V gives CDR1 MDHEN, CDR2 SYDVKM. CDR3 residues: CASSFGGGPYEQYF. Written as DNA, the CDR3 is TGTGCCAGCAGTTTCGGTGGGGGGCCCTACGAGCAGTACTTC.

The chain employs TRBV7-2 and TRBJ1-2, with a weak D call TRBD1 (5 bases). Germline V CDR1 and CDR2: SGHTA, FQGNSA. V gave up 5 bases and J gave up 4 bases, with 11 bases separating them. The CDR3 is 13 residues long. The CDR3 protein is CASSKGRSYGYTF. As DNA, the CDR3 is TGTGCCAGCAGCAAGGGACGTTCCTATGGCTACACCTTC. Variable domain in full (rest from reference TRBV7-2 and TRBJ1-2): GAGVSQSPSNKVTEKGKDVELRCDPISGHTALYWYRQSLGQGLEFLIYFQGNSAPDKSGLPSDRFSAERTGGSVSTLTIQRTQQEDSAVYLCASSKGRSYGYTFGSGTRLTVV.

V gene TRBV4-2 combines with J gene TRBJ2-1; weak D call: TRBD2 (5 bases). The CDR3 consists of 15 residues. Germline V CDR1 and CDR2: LGHNA, YNFKEQ. V lost 1 base to trimming and J lost 3 bases, with 10 bases between them. The CDR3 DNA reads TGTGCCAGCAGCCAAGGGAGTAGCGTCTACAATGAGCAGTTCTTC. It specifies CASSQGSSVYNEQFF.

A single count supports this clone. This chain joins TRBV4-1 and TRBJ2-1; 7 nucleotides agree with TRBD2. Per germline, CDR1 MGHRA and CDR2 YSYEKL. V trimming: 6 bases; J trimming: 0 bases; junction bases outside the gene matches: 5. This CDR3 has 15 residues. CDR3 bases: TGCGCCAGCAGGCTACTAGCGATCTCCTACAATGAGCAGTTCTTC. Residues: CASRLLAISYNEQFF.

The V call is TRBV4-3, the J call TRBJ1-2; TRBD1 is a possible D gene (5 bases). The V end lost 3 bases, the J end lost 2 bases, and 10 bases lay between the germline ends. The germline gives CDR1 LGHNA, CDR2 YSLEER. The CDR3 has 14 residues. The CDR3 spells CASSHQRGNYGYTF. For the CDR3, the DNA is TGCGCCAGCAGCCACCAGAGGGGAAACTATGGCTACACCTTC.